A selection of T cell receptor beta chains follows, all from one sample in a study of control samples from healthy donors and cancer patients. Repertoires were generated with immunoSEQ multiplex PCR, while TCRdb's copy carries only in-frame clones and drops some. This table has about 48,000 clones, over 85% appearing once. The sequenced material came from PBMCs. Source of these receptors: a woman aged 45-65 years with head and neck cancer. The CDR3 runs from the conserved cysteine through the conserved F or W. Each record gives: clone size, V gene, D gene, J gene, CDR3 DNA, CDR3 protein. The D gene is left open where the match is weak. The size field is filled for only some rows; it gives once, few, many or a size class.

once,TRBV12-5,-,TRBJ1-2,TGTGCTAGTGGTTTCCTCCCCATCGACAGACTAGGGCTAGCTAACTATGGCTACACCTTC,CASGFLPIDRLGLANYGYTF
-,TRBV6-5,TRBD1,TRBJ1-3,TGTGCCAGCGCCCGGACAGGGACCGGAAACACCATATATTTT,CASARTGTGNTIYF
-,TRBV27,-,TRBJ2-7,TGTGCCAGCAGTTACAACCAGGAGACTAACTACGAGCAGTACTTC,CASSYNQETNYEQYF
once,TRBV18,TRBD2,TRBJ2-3,TGTGCCAGCTCACCGAGAGAAGTAGCGGGAGGCCGGTGGGATACGCAGTATTTT,CASSPREVAGGRWDTQYF
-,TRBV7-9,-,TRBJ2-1,TGTGCCAGCATCAGTACCGGGAGTGGTGAGCAGTTCTTC,CASISTGSGEQFF
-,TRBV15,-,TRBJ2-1,TGTGCCACCAGCAGAGGTCCAGGGGTGTTAACCTACAATGAGCAGTTCTTC,CATSRGPGVLTYNEQFF
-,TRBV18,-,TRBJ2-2,TGTGCCAGCTCACCACGGACAGCCGAGACCTCCGGGGAGCTGTTTTTT,CASSPRTAETSGELFF
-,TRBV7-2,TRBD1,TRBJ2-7,TGTGCCAGCAGCTTCTGGGACAGGGACTACGAGCAGTACTTC,CASSFWDRDYEQYF
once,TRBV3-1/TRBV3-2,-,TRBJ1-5,TGTGCCAGCAGCCAAGGGGAGGGGCCAATGGGGTATAGCAATCAGCCCCAGCATTTT,CASSQGEGPMGYSNQPQHF
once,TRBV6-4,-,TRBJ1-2,TGTGCCAGCAGTGATCTAGGACAGCGAGCTAACTATGGCTACACCTTC,CASSDLGQRANYGYTF
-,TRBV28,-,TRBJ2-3,TGTGCCAGCAGTTCATCCAGCGGAACTAGCACAGATACGCAGTATTTT,CASSSSSGTSTDTQYF
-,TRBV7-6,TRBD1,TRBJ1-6,TGTGCCAGCAGCTTAGAGCCCTCACAGGGGGTTTATTCACCCCTCCACTTT,CASSLEPSQGVYSPLHF
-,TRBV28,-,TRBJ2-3,TGTGCCAGCAGTTCGCCCGGGAGCGCAGATACGCAGTATTTT,CASSSPGSADTQYF
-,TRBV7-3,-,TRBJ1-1,TGTGCCAGCAGCCGCGCCCCGGGAGACACTGAAGCTTTCTTT,CASSRAPGDTEAFF